This entry features one TCR beta chain sequence. This entry belongs to a study of technical replicates of blood from a few donors. Assay used: immunoSEQ multiplex PCR; TCRdb lists only in-frame clones, some missing. The table has around 81,000 clones, roughly four fifths seen once. There are 12 residues in the CDR3. The V end was cut by 5 bases, the J end by 8 bases, with 10 bases between. Germline V gene lookup returns CDR1 MNHEY and CDR2 SVGAGI. The sequencing input was PBMCs. The V gene is TRBV6-5, the J gene TRBJ2-1; no clear D gene. The receptor comes from a human donor in good health. Some clones in this sample may be carry-over from other donors' samples. CDR3 sequence: CASSQAYHEQFF. DNA of the CDR3: TGTGCCAGCAGTCAAGCCTATCATGAGCAGTTCTTC.